This T cell receptor beta chain was recovered during a study of spatial heterogeneity in lung cancer. Broader study findings: Tumor mutation count correlated with how many alpha and beta TCRs expanded intratumorally.

The time point denotes: sample taken at primary tumor resection. Untreated early-stage non-small cell lung cancer patients, 72 in total, were the donors. The authors sequenced whole RNA from tumor, nontumor lung or frozen PBMC without sorting. Remarks on this clonotype: Antigen unknown.

Germline V gives CDR1 MGHRA, CDR2 YSYEKL. This CDR3 contains 15 residues. V lost 4 bases and J lost 0, with 12 bases in between. A single record per CDR3 protein comes from TCRdb applying MiXCR to the 5' RACE reads. This sample has several thousand distinct CDR3 sequences, with 15% found just once. The sample consisted of lung tumor tissue, taken at surgery. The sequence was obtained from a female donor with early-stage non-small cell lung cancer. V is TRBV4-1 and J is TRBJ1-2; unclear D gene. The CDR3 sequence is CASSLPDRANYGYTF. CDR3 DNA sequence: TGCGCCAGCAGCCTACCGGACCGCGCTAACTATGGCTACACCTTC.